These T cell receptor beta chains were read from a single sample in a study of blood T cell repertoires in COVID-19. This table comes from immunoSEQ multiplex PCR, and its TCRdb copy is limited to in-frame clones, with some not included. The sample records 400,000 to 450,000 clones, over 75% being singletons. Source material: PBMCs or T cells enriched from blood (not recorded which). These receptors came from a young man who had recovered from COVID-19. CDR3s include the opening cysteine and the closing phenylalanine or tryptophan. The D gene is left open where the match is weak. Not every row has a clone size; where given, it reads once, few, many or a size class.

j_call: TRBJ2-7; clone_size: once; v_call: TRBV5-6; d_call: TRBD2; cdr3_nt: TGTGCCAGCAGCCGCGGGGGACTAGCCTCCTACGAGCAGTACTTC; cdr3_aa: CASSRGGLASYEQYF
j_call: TRBJ2-7; clone_size: NA; v_call: TRBV4-1; d_call: TRBD1; cdr3_nt: TGCGCCAGCAGCCAGGGAGCCGGGACAGGAACCTACGAGCAGTACTTC; cdr3_aa: CASSQGAGTGTYEQYF
j_call: TRBJ2-7; clone_size: NA; v_call: TRBV7-2; d_call: TRBD2; cdr3_nt: TGTGCCAGCAGCCGTCTAGCGGGAATTTTCGAGCAGTACTTC; cdr3_aa: CASSRLAGIFEQYF
j_call: TRBJ2-6; clone_size: NA; v_call: TRBV11-2; d_call: TRBD1; cdr3_nt: TGTGCCAGCAGCATGGGACAGACTGGGGCCAACGTCCTGACTTTC; cdr3_aa: CASSMGQTGANVLTF
j_call: TRBJ2-5; clone_size: NA; v_call: TRBV5-4; d_call: TRBD2; cdr3_nt: TGTGCCAGCAGCTCACTAGCGGGGACCCAAGAGACCCAGTACTTC; cdr3_aa: CASSSLAGTQETQYF
j_call: TRBJ1-4; clone_size: NA; v_call: TRBV7-3; d_call: NA; cdr3_nt: TGTGCCAGCAGCTCAAGTCCAGGTGAAAAACTGTTTTTT; cdr3_aa: CASSSSPGEKLFF
j_call: TRBJ2-7; clone_size: NA; v_call: TRBV19; d_call: NA; cdr3_nt: TGTGCCAGTAGTATCCGGGACACCTTCTACGAGCAGTACTTC; cdr3_aa: CASSIRDTFYEQYF
j_call: TRBJ2-3; clone_size: NA; v_call: TRBV7-8; d_call: NA; cdr3_nt: TGTGCCAGCAGCCGCACTTCGGTAGTCCCAGATACGCAGTATTTT; cdr3_aa: CASSRTSVVPDTQYF
j_call: TRBJ1-2; clone_size: NA; v_call: TRBV15; d_call: NA; cdr3_nt: TGTGCCACCAGCAGAGGACAGGACTATGGCTACACCTTC; cdr3_aa: CATSRGQDYGYTF
j_call: TRBJ2-1; clone_size: NA; v_call: TRBV6-5; d_call: TRBD2; cdr3_nt: TGTGCCAGCAGTTACTCGACGGGGACTAGGAACGATGAGCAGTTCTTC; cdr3_aa: CASSYSTGTRNDEQFF
j_call: TRBJ2-6; clone_size: once; v_call: TRBV7-6; d_call: TRBD1; cdr3_nt: TGTGCCAGCAGCTTGGGAGTGGAGACAGGGGGCCACTCTGGGGCCAACGTCCTGACTTTC; cdr3_aa: CASSLGVETGGHSGANVLTF